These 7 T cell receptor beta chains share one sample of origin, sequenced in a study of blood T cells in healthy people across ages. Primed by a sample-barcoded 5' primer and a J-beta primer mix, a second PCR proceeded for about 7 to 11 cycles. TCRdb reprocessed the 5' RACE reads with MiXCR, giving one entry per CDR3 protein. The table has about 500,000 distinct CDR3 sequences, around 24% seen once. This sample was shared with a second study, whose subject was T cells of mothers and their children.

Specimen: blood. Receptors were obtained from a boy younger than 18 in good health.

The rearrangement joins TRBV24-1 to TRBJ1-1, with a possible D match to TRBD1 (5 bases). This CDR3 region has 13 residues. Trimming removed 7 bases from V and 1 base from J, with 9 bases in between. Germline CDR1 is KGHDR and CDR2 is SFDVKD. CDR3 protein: CATRLGENTEAFF. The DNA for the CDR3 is TGTGCCACCAGGTTGGGGGAGAACACTGAAGCTTTCTTT.

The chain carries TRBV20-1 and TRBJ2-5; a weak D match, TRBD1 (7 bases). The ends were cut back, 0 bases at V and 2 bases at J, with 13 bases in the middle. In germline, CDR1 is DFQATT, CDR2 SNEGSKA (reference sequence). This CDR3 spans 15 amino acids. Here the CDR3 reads CSARDRGTVQETQYF. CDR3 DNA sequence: TGCAGTGCTAGAGATCGGGGGACAGTACAAGAGACCCAGTACTTC.

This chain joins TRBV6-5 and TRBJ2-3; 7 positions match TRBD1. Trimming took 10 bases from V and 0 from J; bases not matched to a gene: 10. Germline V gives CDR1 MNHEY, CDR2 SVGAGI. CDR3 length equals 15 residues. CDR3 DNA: TGTGCCACCGGGGACAGTTGGACTAGCACAGATACGCAGTATTTT. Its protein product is CATGDSWTSTDTQYF.

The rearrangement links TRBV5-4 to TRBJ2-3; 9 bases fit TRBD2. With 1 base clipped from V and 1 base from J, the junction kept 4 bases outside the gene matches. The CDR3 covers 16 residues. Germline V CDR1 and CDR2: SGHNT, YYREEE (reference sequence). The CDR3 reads CASSLRRGGRTDTQYF. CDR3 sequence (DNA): TGTGCCAGCAGCTTGCGGCGGGGGGGCCGCACAGATACGCAGTATTTT.

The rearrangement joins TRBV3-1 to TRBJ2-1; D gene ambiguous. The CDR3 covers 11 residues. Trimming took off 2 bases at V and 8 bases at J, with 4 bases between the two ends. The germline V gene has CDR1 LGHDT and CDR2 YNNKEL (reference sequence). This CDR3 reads CASSQHYEQFF. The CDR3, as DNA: TGTGCCAGCAGCCAACACTATGAGCAGTTCTTC.

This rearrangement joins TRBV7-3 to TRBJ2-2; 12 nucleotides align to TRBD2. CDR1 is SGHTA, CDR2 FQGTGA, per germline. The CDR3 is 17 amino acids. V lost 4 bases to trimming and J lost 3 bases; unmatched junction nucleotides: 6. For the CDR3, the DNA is TGTGCCAGCAGCTCCCCCTCTAGCGGGAGGGACACCGGGGAGCTGTTTTTT. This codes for CASSSPSSGRDTGELFF. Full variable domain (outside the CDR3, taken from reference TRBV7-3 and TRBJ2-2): GAGVSQTPSNKVTEKGKYVELRCDPISGHTALYWYRQSLGQGPEFLIYFQGTGAADDSGLPNDRFFAVRPEGSVSTLKIQRTERGDSAVYLCASSSPSSGRDTGELFFGEGSRLTVL.

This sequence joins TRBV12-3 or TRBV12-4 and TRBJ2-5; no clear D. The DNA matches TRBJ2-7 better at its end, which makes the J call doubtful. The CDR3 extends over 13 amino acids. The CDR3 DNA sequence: TGTGCCAGCAGTTTCGCAGGCCCCTACGAGCAGTACTTC. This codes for CASSFAGPYEQYF.